This T cell receptor (beta chain) stems from a study of follicular helper T cells after annual influenza vaccination. Whole-study context: Sampling occurred days 0, 7 and 28 after each influenza vaccination. For some subjects, blood spans the 2013-2014, 2014-2015 and 2015-2016 annual vaccinations.

Between the trimmed V and J ends, which lost 1 base and 0 bases, there was a span of 11 bases. Germline V CDR1 and CDR2: SEHNR, FQNEAQ (reference sequence). The CDR3 runs 16 residues. Survey level resolution was used for TCRB sequencing. This table comes from immunoSEQ multiplex PCR, and its TCRdb copy is limited to in-frame clones, with some not included. Of roughly 9,700 clones listed, approximately 87% are singletons. As for time point: 2015-2016 season, 7 days after influenza vaccination. Each time point used roughly 35 to 100 mL of blood. This receptor was obtained from an adult who received the influenza vaccine. The chain combines TRBV7-9 with TRBJ2-3; D gene ambiguous. Sequencing was performed on CXCR5- memory CD4+ T cells sorted from blood, taken 7 days after influenza vaccination. The chain's CDR3 is CASSLGWSDSTDTQYF. CDR3 bases: TGTGCCAGCAGCTTAGGTTGGTCGGATAGCACAGATACGCAGTATTTT.